The 9 T cell receptor beta chains below were found in one sample sequenced in a study of control samples from healthy donors and cancer patients. Measured with immunoSEQ multiplex PCR; TCRdb has only the in-frame clones, and not every one. The profile shows some 76,000 clones, around 86% of them singletons. What was sequenced was PBMCs. These receptors originate from a woman between 50 and 59 years old with colorectal cancer.

In this sample, this clone turned up a few times. J is TRBJ1-2 and V is TRBV14, with D tentatively TRBD1 (6 bases). V lost 4 bases, J lost 9 bases, and 18 bases lay in between. There are 14 residues in the CDR3. Germline CDR1 reads SGHDN; CDR2 reads FVKESK. The CDR3 nucleotides read TGTGCCAGCAGCCCTGGGACACGGAGAGGCCGCTACACCTTC. It encodes CASSPGTRRGRYTF.

This clone was counted once. The chain has TRBV3-1 (or the pseudogene TRBV3-2) and TRBJ1-6, with D perhaps TRBD1 (5 bases). Germline assignment: CDR1 LGHDT and CDR2 YNNKEL (reference sequence). V was cut by 1 base and J by 14 bases, with 15 bases left in between. There are 14 residues in the CDR3. CDR3 residues: CASSQATEGMTLHF. The CDR3 DNA reads TGTGCCAGCAGCCAAGCGACGGAGGGGATGACCCTCCACTTT.

V and J are TRBV2 and TRBJ1-4; TRBD1 matches 7 bases. The V and J ends lost 5 bases and 6 bases, in that order; junction bases with no gene match: 3. The germline CDR1 and CDR2 sequences are SNHLY and FYNNEI. This CDR3 region has 13 residues. CDR3 in amino acids: CASSTDRDEKLFF. The DNA for the CDR3 is TGTGCCAGCAGTACCGACAGGGATGAAAAACTGTTTTTT.

This clone appeared once. The J gene is TRBJ2-2, the V gene TRBV6-5, with 7 bases lining up with TRBD2. This CDR3 has 16 residues. The ends lost 4 bases at V and 6 bases at J; junction bases unmatched: 11. Germline V gives CDR1 MNHEY, CDR2 SVGAGI. The CDR3: CASSSGRVPPPGELFF. The DNA for the CDR3 is TGTGCCAGCAGTTCGGGGAGGGTCCCTCCCCCCGGGGAGCTGTTTTTT.

The J gene is TRBJ2-1, the V gene TRBV7-2; unclear D gene. CDR1 is SGHTA and CDR2 is FQGNSA in the germline V gene. Trimming took off 1 base at V and 0 bases at J, with 7 bases between the two ends. The CDR3 sequence is 15 residues long. CDR3 residues: CASSLGYFSYNEQFF. CDR3 DNA: TGTGCCAGCAGCTTAGGGTACTTCTCCTACAATGAGCAGTTCTTC.

V usage is TRBV5-1 and J usage is TRBJ2-1; TRBD1 might be the D (6 bases). The CDR3 has 14 residues. From germline, CDR1 is SGHRS and CDR2 YFSETQ. V lost 2 bases to trimming and J lost 5 bases, with 11 bases between them. CDR3 nucleotide sequence: TGCGCCAGCAGCTTTTCGGGGACAAACAATGAGCAGTTCTTC. Translating it yields CASSFSGTNNEQFF.

V usage is TRBV5-4 and J usage is TRBJ2-3; weak D call: TRBD1 (5 bases). CDR3 length equals 13 residues. CDR1 and CDR2 from the germline V gene are SGHNT and YYREEE (reference sequence). Deletions cut 4 bases from V and 3 bases from J, with 9 bases between. The CDR3 bases are TGTGCCAGCAGCACACCAGGGACAGATACGCAGTATTTT. As protein: CASSTPGTDTQYF.

The gene calls are TRBV7-8 and TRBJ2-1; no clear D. Germline CDR1 reads SGHVS; CDR2 reads FQNEAQ. The CDR3 loop spans 15 amino acids. Trimming removed 2 bases at V and 0 bases at J, with 8 bases between. CDR3 in DNA: TGTGCCAGCAGCTTATACTGGGACTCCTACAATGAGCAGTTCTTC. Translating it yields CASSLYWDSYNEQFF.

With respect to this clone: The same CDR3 can be traced to other DNA sequences in this sample. The rearrangement links TRBV2 to TRBJ1-4, with D maybe TRBD1 (6 bases). V lost 5 bases to trimming and J lost 7 bases, with 11 bases between them. The CDR3 is 13 amino acids. Germline assignment: CDR1 SNHLY and CDR2 FYNNEI. The DNA for the CDR3 is TGTGCCAGCAGTAATTTAGGGGGTGAAAAACTGTTTTTT. Its translation is CASSNLGGEKLFF.